Listed below are T cell receptor beta chains from one sample, sequenced in a study of blood T cell repertoires in COVID-19. Libraries were prepared by immunoSEQ multiplex PCR; TCRdb keeps only in-frame clonotypes and omits some of them. The data show 190,000 or so clones, roughly 83% seen once. Sequenced: PBMCs or T cells enriched from blood (not recorded which). All receptors come from a woman aged 25-40 years who had recovered from COVID-19. CDR3s include the opening cysteine and the closing phenylalanine or tryptophan. D genes are given only for firm matches. Part of the rows lack a size; the others show once, few, many or a class for expanded clones.

d_call clone_size j_call cdr3_length v_call cdr3_nt cdr3_aa
- few TRBJ2-7 13 TRBV19 TGTGCCAGTAGTATAGGCCCGGGCTACGAGCAGTACTTC CASSIGPGYEQYF
TRBD2 - TRBJ2-1 15 TRBV29-1 TGCAGCGTTGAATTTGGTAGCGGGAGGAATAATGAGCAGTTCTTC CSVEFGSGRNNEQFF
TRBD2 - TRBJ2-7 16 TRBV7-9 TGTGCCAACAAAAGTAGACCTAGCGGGAGAAGGTACGAGCAGTACTTC CANKSRPSGRRYEQYF
- - TRBJ1-3 15 TRBV10-2 TGCGCCAGCAGTGAACGGGGGTTAGAAGGAAACACCATATATTTT CASSERGLEGNTIYF
- - TRBJ2-5 15 TRBV28 TGTGCCAGCAGGGACTCTGGGGGGGCAGGAGAGACCCAGTACTTC CASRDSGGAGETQYF
TRBD2 - TRBJ2-1 16 TRBV27 TGTGCCAGCCGTCTTTTGACTAGCGTCTCCTACAATGAGCAGTTCTTC CASRLLTSVSYNEQFF
TRBD1 - TRBJ1-4 14 TRBV28 TGTGCCAGCAGCCCGGGACAGCAGTATGAAAAACTGTTTTTT CASSPGQQYEKLFF
- - TRBJ1-5 14 TRBV21-1 TGTGCCAGCAGGCTGGGAGGGTCCAGTCAGCCCCAGCATTTT CASRLGGSSQPQHF
- - TRBJ2-5 14 TRBV5-8 TGTGCCAGCAGCTTGGGAGTGGGCGCGGAGACCCAGTACTTC CASSLGVGAETQYF
TRBD2 - TRBJ2-7 17 TRBV27 TGTGCCAGCAGTCCCACGTGGGCTCGCGGGAGGGCCTACGAGCAGTACTTC CASSPTWARGRAYEQYF
- - TRBJ1-4 15 TRBV28 TGTGCCAGCAGTGCTGGAACAGGGCTAAATGAAAAACTGTTTTTT CASSAGTGLNEKLFF
TRBD1 once TRBJ1-2 15 TRBV6-1 TGTGCCAGCAGTGATACGACAGGGTGGAACTATGGCTACACCTTC CASSDTTGWNYGYTF
TRBD2 - TRBJ2-1 17 TRBV5-1 TGCGCCAGCAGCTGGGGTGCTTCTAGCGGGAGGGCCTATGAGCAGTTCTTC CASSWGASSGRAYEQFF
- few TRBJ1-5 17 TRBV27 TGTGCCAGCAGTCCCTCCCCTCTTTACCAGGGGAATCAGCCCCAGCATTTT CASSPSPLYQGNQPQHF
TRBD1 - TRBJ1-1 16 TRBV7-9 TGTGCCAGCAGCTTCCAAACCGGGACAGGGGGCACTGAAGCTTTCTTT CASSFQTGTGGTEAFF
TRBD1 - TRBJ1-2 14 TRBV5-5 TGTGCCAGCAGCCACAGGGGGCGAGCATATGGCTACACCTTC CASSHRGRAYGYTF
- - TRBJ2-7 14 TRBV5-5 TGTGCCAGCAGCTTCGAGACTAACTCCTACGAGCAGTACTTC CASSFETNSYEQYF
- - TRBJ2-7 12 TRBV29-1 TGCAGCGGGGGCGACTCTGCCTACGAGCAGTACTTC CSGGDSAYEQYF
TRBD1 - TRBJ1-6 15 TRBV6-5 TGTGCCAGCAGTTACGGGACAGTTGGGAATTCACCCCTCCACTTT CASSYGTVGNSPLHF
- - TRBJ1-1 15 TRBV5-1 TGCGCCAGCAGCTTGACGGTGGGGGCTAACACTGAAGCTTTCTTT CASSLTVGANTEAFF
TRBD1 - TRBJ2-5 14 TRBV5-1 TGCGCCAGCAGCCCGGGACAGGGGGCGGAGACCCAGTACTTC CASSPGQGAETQYF
- - TRBJ2-7 12 TRBV28 TGTGCCAGCAGTCCCCGTCGGGACGAGCAGTACTTC CASSPRRDEQYF
- - TRBJ2-3 12 TRBV28 TGTGCCAGCAGCCCTAGCACAGATACGCAGTATTTT CASSPSTDTQYF
TRBD2 - TRBJ2-6 18 TRBV28 TGTGCCAGCAGGTCACTAGCGGCCTACCGCTCTGGGGCCAACGTCCTGACTTTC CASRSLAAYRSGANVLTF
- - TRBJ1-2 16 TRBV7-2 TGTGCCAGCAGCTCACCCCCCATGGGAGCTAACTATGGCTACACCTTC CASSSPPMGANYGYTF
- - TRBJ2-6 14 TRBV29-1 TGCAGCGTTGTAGTCAGGGCTGGGGCCAACGTCCTGACTTTC CSVVVRAGANVLTF
TRBD1 - TRBJ1-6 15 TRBV18 TGTGCCAGCTCACCACAACAGGGGACGAATTCACCCCTCCACTTT CASSPQQGTNSPLHF
- - TRBJ2-3 15 TRBV18 TGTGCCAGCTCACCACCGGGCAGGGGAACAGATACGCAGTATTTT CASSPPGRGTDTQYF
- - TRBJ2-1 11 TRBV10-1 TGCGCCAGCAGTATAGACAATGAGCAGTTCTTC CASSIDNEQFF
TRBD2 - TRBJ2-1 15 TRBV10-3 TGTGCCATCAGTGAGATAGCGGGAGGACTGGATGAGCAGTTCTTC CAISEIAGGLDEQFF
- - TRBJ2-7 13 TRBV6-5 TGTGCCAGCAGTTACTCGGGGGGTTACGGGCAGTACTTC CASSYSGGYGQYF
TRBD1 - TRBJ1-2 15 TRBV28 TGTGCCAGCAGTGATCGTACAGGGGGGCAGAGAGGCTACACCTTC CASSDRTGGQRGYTF
- - TRBJ1-2 14 TRBV5-6 TGTGCCAGCAGCGTGATCGTCGGGATTTCTGGCTACACCTTC CASSVIVGISGYTF
TRBD2 - TRBJ2-7 15 TRBV6-5 TGTGCCAGCACTGGGGCGGGAGGAAGGTCCTACGAGCAGTACTTC CASTGAGGRSYEQYF
TRBD1 - TRBJ2-3 13 TRBV6-5 TGTGCCAGCAGGGCAGGGGGCGCAGATACGCAGTATTTT CASRAGGADTQYF
- - TRBJ1-1 14 TRBV28 TGTGCCAGCAGTTTACCGGGGGGGAACACTGAAGCTTTCTTT CASSLPGGNTEAFF
- - TRBJ2-5 16 TRBV2 TGTGCCAGCAGTGAAGCGAGGGCAAGGAGTCGCGAGACCCAGTACTTC CASSEARARSRETQYF